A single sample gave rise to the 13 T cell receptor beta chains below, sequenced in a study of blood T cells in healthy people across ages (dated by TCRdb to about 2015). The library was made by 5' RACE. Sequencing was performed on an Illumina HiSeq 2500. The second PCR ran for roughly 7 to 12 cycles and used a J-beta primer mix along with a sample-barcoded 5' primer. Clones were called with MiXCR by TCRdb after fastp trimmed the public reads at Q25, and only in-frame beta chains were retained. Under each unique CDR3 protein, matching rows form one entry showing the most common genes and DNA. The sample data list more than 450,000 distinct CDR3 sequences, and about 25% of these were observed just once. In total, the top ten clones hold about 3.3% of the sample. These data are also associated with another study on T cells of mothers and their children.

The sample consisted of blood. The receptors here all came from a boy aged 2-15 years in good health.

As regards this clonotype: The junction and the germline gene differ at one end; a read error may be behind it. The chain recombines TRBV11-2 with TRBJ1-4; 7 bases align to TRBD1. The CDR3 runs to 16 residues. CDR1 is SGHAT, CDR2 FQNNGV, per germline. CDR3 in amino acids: CASSFRGASTDEKLFF. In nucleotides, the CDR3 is TGTGCCAGCAGCTTCAGGGGGGCTTCAACTGATGAAAAACTGTTTTTT.

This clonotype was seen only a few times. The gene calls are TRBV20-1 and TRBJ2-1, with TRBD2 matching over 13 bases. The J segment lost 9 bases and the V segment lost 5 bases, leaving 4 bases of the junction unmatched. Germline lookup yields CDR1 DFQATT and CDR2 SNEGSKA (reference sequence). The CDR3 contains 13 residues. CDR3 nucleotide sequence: TGCAGTGCTCCGGGACTAGCGGGGAGTGAGCAGTTCTTC. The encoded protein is CSAPGLAGSEQFF.

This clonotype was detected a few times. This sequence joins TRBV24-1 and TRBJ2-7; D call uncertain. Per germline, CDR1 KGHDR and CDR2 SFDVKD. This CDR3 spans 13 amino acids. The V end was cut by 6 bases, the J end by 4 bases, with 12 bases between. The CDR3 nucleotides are TGTGCCACCAGTCGGGCAGTTTGGTACGAGCAGTACTTC. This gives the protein CATSRAVWYEQYF.

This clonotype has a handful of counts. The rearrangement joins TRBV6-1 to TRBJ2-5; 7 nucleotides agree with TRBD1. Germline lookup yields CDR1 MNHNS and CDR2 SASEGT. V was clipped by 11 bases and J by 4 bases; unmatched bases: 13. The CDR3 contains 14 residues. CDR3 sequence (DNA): TGTGCCGGCAAAAGGGGGCGAGGGGGAGAGACCCAGTACTTC. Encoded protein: CAGKRGRGGETQYF.

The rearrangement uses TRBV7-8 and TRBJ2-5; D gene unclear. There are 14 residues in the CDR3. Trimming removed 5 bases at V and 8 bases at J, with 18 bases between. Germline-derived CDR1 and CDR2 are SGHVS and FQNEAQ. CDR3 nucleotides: TGTGCCAGCAGCCGAGGAAGGGCCCTAGAAACCCAGTACTTC. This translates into CASSRGRALETQYF.

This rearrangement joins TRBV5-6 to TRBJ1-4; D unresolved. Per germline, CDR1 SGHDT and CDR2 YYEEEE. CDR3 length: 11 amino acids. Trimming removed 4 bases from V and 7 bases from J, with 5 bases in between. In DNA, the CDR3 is TGTGCCAGCAGCGTACGTGAAAAACTGTTTTTT. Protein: CASSVREKLFF.

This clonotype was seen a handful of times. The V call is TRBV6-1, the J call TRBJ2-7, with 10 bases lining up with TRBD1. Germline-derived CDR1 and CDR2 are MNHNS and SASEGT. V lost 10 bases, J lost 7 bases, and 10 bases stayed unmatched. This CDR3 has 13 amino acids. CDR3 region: CAIWDRGVREQYF. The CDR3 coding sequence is TGTGCCATCTGGGACAGGGGTGTGAGGGAGCAGTACTTC.

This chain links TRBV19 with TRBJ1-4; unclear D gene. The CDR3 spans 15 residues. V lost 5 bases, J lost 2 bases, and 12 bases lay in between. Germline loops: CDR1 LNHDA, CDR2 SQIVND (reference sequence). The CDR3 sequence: CASSRIATTNEKLFF. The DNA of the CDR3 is TGTGCCAGTAGTCGAATAGCTACCACTAATGAAAAACTGTTTTTT.

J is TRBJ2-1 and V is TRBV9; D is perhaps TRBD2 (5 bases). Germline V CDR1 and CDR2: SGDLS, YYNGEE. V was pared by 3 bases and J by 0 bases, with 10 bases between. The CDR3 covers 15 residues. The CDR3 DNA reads TGTGCCAGCAGCGAGTTGGGGAGCTCCTACAATGAGCAGTTCTTC. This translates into CASSELGSSYNEQFF. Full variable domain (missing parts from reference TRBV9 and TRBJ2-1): DSGVTQTPKHLITATGQRVTLRCSPRSGDLSVYWYQQSLDQGLQFLIQYYNGEERAKGNILERFSAQQFPDLHSELNLSSLELGDSALYFCASSELGSSYNEQFFGPGTRLTVL.

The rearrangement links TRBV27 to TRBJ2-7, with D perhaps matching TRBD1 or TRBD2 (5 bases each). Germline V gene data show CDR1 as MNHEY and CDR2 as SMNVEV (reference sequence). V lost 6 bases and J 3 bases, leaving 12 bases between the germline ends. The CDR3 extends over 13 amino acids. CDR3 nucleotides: TGTGCCAGCAGCCGGGACCTAAACTACGAGCAGTACTTC. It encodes CASSRDLNYEQYF.

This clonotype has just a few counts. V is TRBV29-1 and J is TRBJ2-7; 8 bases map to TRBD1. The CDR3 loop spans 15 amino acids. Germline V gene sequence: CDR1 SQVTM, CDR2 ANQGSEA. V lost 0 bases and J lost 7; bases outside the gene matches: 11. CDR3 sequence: CSVEDFQGAKGEQYF. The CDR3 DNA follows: TGCAGCGTTGAAGATTTCCAGGGGGCTAAAGGGGAGCAGTACTTC.

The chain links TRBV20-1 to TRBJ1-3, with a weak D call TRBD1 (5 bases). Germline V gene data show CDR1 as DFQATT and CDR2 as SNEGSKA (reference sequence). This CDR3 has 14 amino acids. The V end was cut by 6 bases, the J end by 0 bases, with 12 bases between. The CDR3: CSAGDQLSGNTIYF. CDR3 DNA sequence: TGCAGTGCGGGGGACCAACTCTCTGGAAACACCATATATTTT.

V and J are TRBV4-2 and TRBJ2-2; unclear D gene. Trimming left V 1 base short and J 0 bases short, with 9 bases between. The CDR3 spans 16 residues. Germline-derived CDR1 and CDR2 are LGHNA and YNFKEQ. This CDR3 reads CASSQVVASNTGELFF. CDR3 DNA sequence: TGTGCCAGCAGCCAAGTGGTAGCTTCGAACACCGGGGAGCTGTTTTTT.